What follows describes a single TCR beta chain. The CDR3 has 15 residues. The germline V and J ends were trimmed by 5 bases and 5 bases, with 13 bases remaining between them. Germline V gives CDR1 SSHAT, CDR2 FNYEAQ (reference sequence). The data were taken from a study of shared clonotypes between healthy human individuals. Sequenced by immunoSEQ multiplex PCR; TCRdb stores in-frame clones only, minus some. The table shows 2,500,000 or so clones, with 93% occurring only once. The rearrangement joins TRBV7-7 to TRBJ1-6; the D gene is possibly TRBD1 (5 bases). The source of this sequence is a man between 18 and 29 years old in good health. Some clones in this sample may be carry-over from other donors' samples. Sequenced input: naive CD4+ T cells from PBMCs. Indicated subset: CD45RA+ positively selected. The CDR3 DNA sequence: TGTGCCAGCAGCCCCCGGGGCCGTCATAATTCACCCCTCCACTTT. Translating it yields CASSPRGRHNSPLHF. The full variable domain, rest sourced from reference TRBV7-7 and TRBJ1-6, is GAGVSQSPRYKVTKRGQDVTLRCDPISSHATLYWYQQALGQGPEFLTYFNYEAQPDKSGLPSDRFSAERPEGSISTLTIQRTEQRDSAMYRCASSPRGRHNSPLHFGNGTRLTVT.